This T cell receptor beta chain was observed in a study of cytomegalovirus exposure and HLA in healthy donors. About the research overall: The early release's HLA-typed donors yielded approximately 81 million unique TCRs. The study, taken as a whole, reports: Exclusion as indistinguishable affected some V segments, including TRBV6-2 and TRBV6-3.

In this sample, this clone turned up once. Its antigen is undetermined. In the PCR, 60 Vbeta and 13 Jbeta primers were used. Some clones are missing from TCRdb's copy, which holds only in-frame ones; the method was immunoSEQ multiplex PCR. The sample has about 140,000 clones; around 75% are singletons. From germline, CDR1 is SGHRS and CDR2 YFSETQ. The V and J ends lost 1 base and 8 bases respectively, with 12 bases between them. This CDR3 is 13 amino acids long. The chain is built from TRBV5-1 and TRBJ1-1; D is uncertain. The sample consisted of PBMCs. This receptor was identified in a female donor in good health and CMV-seronegative. The CDR3 sequence is CASSLTTADEAFF. CDR3 in DNA: TGCGCCAGCAGCTTGACTACGGCCGACGAAGCTTTCTTT. Supplemented by reference TRBV5-1 and TRBJ1-1, the full variable domain reads KAGVTQTPRYLIKTRGQQVTLSCSPISGHRSVSWYQQTPGQGLQFLFEYFSETQRNKGNFPGRFSGRQFSNSRSEMNVSTLELGDSALYLCASSLTTADEAFFGQGTRLTVV.